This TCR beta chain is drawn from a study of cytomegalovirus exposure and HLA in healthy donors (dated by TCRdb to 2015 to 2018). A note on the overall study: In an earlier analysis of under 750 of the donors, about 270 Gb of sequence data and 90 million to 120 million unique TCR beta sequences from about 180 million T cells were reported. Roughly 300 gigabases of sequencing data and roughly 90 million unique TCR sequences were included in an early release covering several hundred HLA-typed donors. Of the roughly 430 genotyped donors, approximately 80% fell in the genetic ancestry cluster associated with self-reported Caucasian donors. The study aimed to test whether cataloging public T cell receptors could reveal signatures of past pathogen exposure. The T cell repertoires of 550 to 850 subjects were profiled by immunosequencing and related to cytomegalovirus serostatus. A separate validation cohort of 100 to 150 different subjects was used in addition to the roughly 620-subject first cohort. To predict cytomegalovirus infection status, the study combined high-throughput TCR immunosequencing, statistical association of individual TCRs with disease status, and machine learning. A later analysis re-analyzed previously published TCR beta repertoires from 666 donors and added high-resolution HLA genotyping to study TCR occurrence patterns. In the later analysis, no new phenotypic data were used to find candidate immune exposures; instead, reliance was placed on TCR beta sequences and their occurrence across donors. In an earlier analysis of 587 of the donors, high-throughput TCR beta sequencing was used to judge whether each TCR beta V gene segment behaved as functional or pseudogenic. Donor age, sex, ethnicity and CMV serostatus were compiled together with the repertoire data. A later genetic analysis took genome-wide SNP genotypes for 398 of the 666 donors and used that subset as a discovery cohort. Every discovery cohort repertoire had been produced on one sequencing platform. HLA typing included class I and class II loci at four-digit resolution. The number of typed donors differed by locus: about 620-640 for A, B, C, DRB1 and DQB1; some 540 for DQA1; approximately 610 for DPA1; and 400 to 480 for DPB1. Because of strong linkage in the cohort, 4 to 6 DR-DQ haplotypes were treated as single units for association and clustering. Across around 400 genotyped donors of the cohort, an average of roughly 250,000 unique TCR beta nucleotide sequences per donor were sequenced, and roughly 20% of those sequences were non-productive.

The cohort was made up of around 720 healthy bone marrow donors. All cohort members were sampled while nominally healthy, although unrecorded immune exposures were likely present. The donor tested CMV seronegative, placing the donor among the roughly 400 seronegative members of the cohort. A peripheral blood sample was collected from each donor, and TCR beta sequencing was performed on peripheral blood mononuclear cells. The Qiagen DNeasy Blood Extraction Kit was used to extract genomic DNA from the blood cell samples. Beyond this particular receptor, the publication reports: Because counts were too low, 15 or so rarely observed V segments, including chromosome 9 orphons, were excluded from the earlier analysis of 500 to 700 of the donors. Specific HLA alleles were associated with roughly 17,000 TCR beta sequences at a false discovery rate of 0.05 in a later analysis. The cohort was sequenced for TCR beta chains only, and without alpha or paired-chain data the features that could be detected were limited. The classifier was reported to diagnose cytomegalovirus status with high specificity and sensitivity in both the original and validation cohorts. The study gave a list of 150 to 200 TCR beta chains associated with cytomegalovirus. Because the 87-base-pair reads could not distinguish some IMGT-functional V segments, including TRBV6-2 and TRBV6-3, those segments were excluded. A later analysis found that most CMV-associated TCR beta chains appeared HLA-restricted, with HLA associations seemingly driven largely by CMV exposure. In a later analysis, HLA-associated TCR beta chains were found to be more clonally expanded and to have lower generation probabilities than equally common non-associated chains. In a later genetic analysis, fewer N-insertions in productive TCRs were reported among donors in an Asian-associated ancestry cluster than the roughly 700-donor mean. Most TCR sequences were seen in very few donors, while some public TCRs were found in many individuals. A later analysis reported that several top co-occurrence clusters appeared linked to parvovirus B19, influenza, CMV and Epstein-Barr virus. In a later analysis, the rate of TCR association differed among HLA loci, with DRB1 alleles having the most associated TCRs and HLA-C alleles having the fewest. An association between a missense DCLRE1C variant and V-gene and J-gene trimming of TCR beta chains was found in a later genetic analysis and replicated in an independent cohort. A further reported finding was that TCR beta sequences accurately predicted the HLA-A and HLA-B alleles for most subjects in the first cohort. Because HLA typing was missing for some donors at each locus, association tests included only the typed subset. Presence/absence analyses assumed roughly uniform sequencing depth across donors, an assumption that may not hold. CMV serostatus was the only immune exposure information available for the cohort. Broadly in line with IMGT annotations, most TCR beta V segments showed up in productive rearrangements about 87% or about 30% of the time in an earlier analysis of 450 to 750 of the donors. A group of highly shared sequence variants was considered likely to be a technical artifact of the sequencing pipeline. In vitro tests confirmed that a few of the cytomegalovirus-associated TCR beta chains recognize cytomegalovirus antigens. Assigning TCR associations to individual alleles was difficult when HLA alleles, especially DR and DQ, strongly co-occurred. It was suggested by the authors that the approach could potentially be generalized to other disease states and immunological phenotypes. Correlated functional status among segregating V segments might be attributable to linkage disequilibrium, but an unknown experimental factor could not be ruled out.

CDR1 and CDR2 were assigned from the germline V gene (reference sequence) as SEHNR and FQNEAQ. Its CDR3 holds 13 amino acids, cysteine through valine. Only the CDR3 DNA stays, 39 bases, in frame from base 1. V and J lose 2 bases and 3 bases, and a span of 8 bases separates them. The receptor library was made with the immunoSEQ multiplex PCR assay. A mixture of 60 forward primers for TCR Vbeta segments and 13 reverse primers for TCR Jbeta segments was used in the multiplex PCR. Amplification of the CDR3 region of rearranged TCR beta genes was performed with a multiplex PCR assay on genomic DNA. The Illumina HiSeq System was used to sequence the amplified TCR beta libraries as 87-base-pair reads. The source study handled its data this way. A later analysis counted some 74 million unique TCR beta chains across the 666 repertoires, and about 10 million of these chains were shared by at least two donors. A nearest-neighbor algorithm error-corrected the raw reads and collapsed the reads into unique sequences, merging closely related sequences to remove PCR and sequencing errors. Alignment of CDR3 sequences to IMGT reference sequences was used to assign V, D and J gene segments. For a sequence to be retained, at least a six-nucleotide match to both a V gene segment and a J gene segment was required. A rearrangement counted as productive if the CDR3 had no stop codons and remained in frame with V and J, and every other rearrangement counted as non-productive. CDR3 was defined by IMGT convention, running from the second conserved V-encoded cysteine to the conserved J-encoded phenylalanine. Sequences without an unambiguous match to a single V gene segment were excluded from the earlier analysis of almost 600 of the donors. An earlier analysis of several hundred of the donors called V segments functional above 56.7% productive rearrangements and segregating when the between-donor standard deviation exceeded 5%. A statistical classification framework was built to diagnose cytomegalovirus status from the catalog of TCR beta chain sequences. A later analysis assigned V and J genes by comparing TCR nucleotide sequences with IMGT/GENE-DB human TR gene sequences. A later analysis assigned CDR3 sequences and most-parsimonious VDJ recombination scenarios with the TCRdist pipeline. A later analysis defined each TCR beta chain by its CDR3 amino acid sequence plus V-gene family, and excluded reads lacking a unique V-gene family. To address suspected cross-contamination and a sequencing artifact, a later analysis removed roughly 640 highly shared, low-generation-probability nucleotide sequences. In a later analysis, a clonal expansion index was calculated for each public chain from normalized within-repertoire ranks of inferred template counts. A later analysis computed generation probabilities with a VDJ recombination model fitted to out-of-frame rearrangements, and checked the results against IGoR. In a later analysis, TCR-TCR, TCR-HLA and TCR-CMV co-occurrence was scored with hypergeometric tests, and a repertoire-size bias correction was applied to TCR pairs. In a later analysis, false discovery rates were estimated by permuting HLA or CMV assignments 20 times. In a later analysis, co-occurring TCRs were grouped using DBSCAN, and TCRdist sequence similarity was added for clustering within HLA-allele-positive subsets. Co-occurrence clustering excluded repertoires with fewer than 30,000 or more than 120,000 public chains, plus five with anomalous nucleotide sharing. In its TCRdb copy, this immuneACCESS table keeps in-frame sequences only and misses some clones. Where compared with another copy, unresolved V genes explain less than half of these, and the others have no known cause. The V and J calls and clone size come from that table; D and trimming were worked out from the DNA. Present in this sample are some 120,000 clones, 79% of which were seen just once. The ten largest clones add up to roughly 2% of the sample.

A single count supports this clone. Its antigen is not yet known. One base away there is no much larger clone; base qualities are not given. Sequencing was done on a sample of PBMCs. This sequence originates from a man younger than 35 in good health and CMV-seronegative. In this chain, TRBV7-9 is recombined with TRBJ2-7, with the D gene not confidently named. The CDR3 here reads CASSLSGSYEQYV. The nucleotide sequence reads TGTGCCAGCAGCTTATCAGGAAGCTACGAGCAGTACGTC.